Presented here are 13 T cell receptor beta chains from one specimen sequenced in a study of T cell responses to AZD1222 COVID-19 vaccine. Assay: immunoSEQ multiplex PCR; the TCRdb copy retains only in-frame clones and omits some. The sample has some 160,000 clones; around nine tenths are singletons. Here the sequenced sample was peripheral blood, taken on day 0 of AZD1222 vaccination. These receptors came from an adult in good health.

The V gene is TRBV27, the J gene TRBJ2-1; D gene uncertain. The V gene's germline CDR1 is MNHEY and CDR2 SMNVEV (reference sequence). The V end lost 4 bases, the J end lost 5 bases, and 9 bases lay between the germline ends. The CDR3 consists of 13 residues. CDR3 in DNA: TGTGCCAGCAGTTGGTCTACCGACAATGAGCAGTTCTTC. Its translation is CASSWSTDNEQFF.

This rearrangement joins TRBV5-5 to TRBJ1-2, with D tentatively TRBD1 (5 bases). V dropped 0 bases and J dropped 8 bases, with 8 bases sitting between them. Germline lookup yields CDR1 SGHKS and CDR2 YYEKEE (reference sequence). There are 12 residues in the CDR3. The CDR3 nucleotides are TGTGCCAGCAGCTTGGATGGGGGAGGCTACACCTTC. Protein: CASSLDGGGYTF.

This chain joins TRBV6-5 and TRBJ2-2; perhaps TRBD2 as D (6 bases). The V and J ends lost 5 bases and 6 bases respectively, with 16 bases between them. CDR1 MNHEY and CDR2 SVGAGI come from the germline V gene. The CDR3 has 15 amino acids. CDR3 sequence reads: CASSPTSGRAGELFF. DNA for the CDR3: TGTGCCAGCAGTCCGACTAGTGGGAGAGCCGGGGAGCTGTTTTTT.

The count of this clone is one. This chain links TRBV9 with TRBJ1-3, with 8 bases matching TRBD1. The CDR3 loop spans 14 amino acids. Germline CDR1 is SGDLS and CDR2 is YYNGEE. The J segment lost 4 bases and the V segment lost 3 bases, leaving 3 bases of the junction unmatched. The CDR3 DNA reads TGTGCCAGCAGCGAACAGGGGGTCGGAAACACCATATATTTT. This encodes CASSEQGVGNTIYF.

The chain joins TRBV7-6 to TRBJ2-3, with 8 bases that match TRBD1. The CDR3 is made up of 16 amino acids. V was clipped by 3 bases and J by 2 bases; unmatched bases: 7. CDR1 and CDR2 (germline): SGHVS, FNYEAQ. The CDR3 DNA reads TGTGCCAGCAGCTTGGACAGGGTGGTACCCACAGATACGCAGTATTTT. It is translated as CASSLDRVVPTDTQYF. Full variable domain (rest looked up from reference TRBV7-6 and TRBJ2-3): GAGVSQSPRYKVTKRGQDVALRCDPISGHVSLYWYRQALGQGPEFLTYFNYEAQQDKSGLPNDRFSAERPEGSISTLTIQRTEQRDSAMYRCASSLDRVVPTDTQYFGPGTRLTVL.

This rearrangement joins TRBV28 to TRBJ2-2; 11 nucleotides align to TRBD1. Trimming at V came to 7 bases and at J to 4 bases, leaving 8 bases not matched to a gene. Germline CDR1 and CDR2: MDHEN and SYDVKM. CDR3 length: 16 amino acids. As DNA, the CDR3 is TGTGCCAGCACCCATCCGGGACAGGGGGGCACCGGGGAGCTGTTTTTT. Protein product: CASTHPGQGGTGELFF.

The chain joins TRBV4-3 to TRBJ2-1, with a weak D call TRBD2 (5 bases). Trimming stripped 0 bases from V and 0 bases from J, with 12 bases between. This CDR3 has 17 residues. The V gene's germline CDR1 is LGHNA and CDR2 YSLEER. The CDR3 region has the DNA TGCGCCAGCAGCCAAGAGGGTCTCGGGGACTCCTACAATGAGCAGTTCTTC. This codes for CASSQEGLGDSYNEQFF.

The chain links TRBV5-8 to TRBJ2-7, with 10 positions matching TRBD1. This CDR3 contains 14 residues. CDR1 SGHTS and CDR2 YDEGEE come from the germline V gene. J gave up 4 bases and V 4 bases, and 5 bases lay outside the gene matches. This CDR3 is CASSEPGQGYEQYF. CDR3 in DNA: TGTGCCAGCAGCGAACCGGGACAGGGGTACGAGCAGTACTTC.

The chain carries TRBV28 and TRBJ1-6; D gene uncertain. CDR3 size: 14 residues. CDR1 and CDR2 (germline): MDHEN, SYDVKM. Deletions cut 3 bases from V and 10 bases from J, with 13 bases between. CDR3 sequence: CASSFNRINSPLHF. The CDR3 coding sequence is TGTGCCAGCAGTTTTAACAGAATAAACTCACCCCTCCACTTT.

The V gene is TRBV9, the J gene TRBJ2-3; D not resolved. The V end lost 0 bases, the J end lost 4 bases, and 6 bases lay between the germline ends. CDR3 size: 13 residues. Germline loops: CDR1 SGDLS, CDR2 YYNGEE. The CDR3 DNA follows: TGTGCCAGCAGCGTAGCAAGCCCAGATACGCAGTATTTT. Its protein is CASSVASPDTQYF.

J is TRBJ1-3 and V is TRBV5-1; the match to TRBD1 covers 7 bases. The CDR3 sequence is 13 residues long. V lost 2 bases to trimming and J lost 7 bases; unmatched junction nucleotides: 3. Germline V gene lookup returns CDR1 SGHRS and CDR2 YFSETQ. CDR3 DNA: TGCGCCAGCAGCTTACCAGGGGGGAACACCATATATTTT. Encoded protein: CASSLPGGNTIYF.

The CDR3 loop reads CASSLWGTNTGELFF. CDR3 DNA sequence: TGTGCCAGCAGTTTATGGGGGACCAACACCGGGGAGCTGTTTTTT. This chain uses TRBV27 with TRBJ2-2; the D call may be TRBD1 or TRBD2 (5 bases each). With 1 base removed from V and 2 bases from J, the gap between germline ends came to 8 bases. Germline values: CDR1 MNHEY, CDR2 SMNVEV (reference sequence). This CDR3 is built from 15 residues.

V usage is TRBV30 and J usage is TRBJ2-2; TRBD2 might be the D (6 bases). This CDR3 is 11 amino acids long. Germline V gives CDR1 GTSNPN, CDR2 SVGIG (reference sequence). With 8 bases removed from V and 7 bases from J, the gap between germline ends came to 11 bases. This CDR3 is CAGTAVGELFF. In DNA form, the CDR3 reads TGTGCCGGGACTGCTGTCGGGGAGCTGTTTTTT.